One sample yielded the 5 T cell receptor beta chains listed below, sequenced in a study of cytotoxic CD8 clonotypes in ibrutinib-treated CLL. The protocol was immunoSEQ multiplex PCR, while the TCRdb copy is restricted to in-frame clones and leaves out a portion. The data show under 75,000 clones, around 68% seen once. Sequenced material: PBMCs, taken after 12 months of ibrutinib treatment. The receptor set was obtained from a human donor with chronic lymphocytic leukemia.

The CDR3 loop reads CASIGQGATGNTIYF. The CDR3 DNA reads as TGTGCCAGCATCGGACAGGGGGCTACTGGAAACACCATATATTTT. The chain recombines TRBV7-9 with TRBJ1-3, with TRBD1 matching over 11 bases. In germline, CDR1 is SEHNR, CDR2 FQNEAQ (reference sequence). After removal of 7 bases from V and 2 bases from J, the junction contained 4 bases not matched to a gene. This CDR3 has 15 residues.

The gene calls are TRBV9 and TRBJ1-5; D possibly corresponds to TRBD1 (5 bases). Trimming removed 4 bases at V and 0 bases at J, with 11 bases between. CDR3 size: 15 residues. Germline lookup yields CDR1 SGDLS and CDR2 YYNGEE. The CDR3 DNA reads as TGTGCCAGCAGCCCAACAGGATATAGCAATCAGCCCCAGCATTTT. It translates to CASSPTGYSNQPQHF.

The rearrangement uses TRBV28 and TRBJ2-5; D perhaps matches TRBD1 (6 bases). The V gene lost 6 bases and the J gene lost 4 bases, with 18 bases spanning the gap. The CDR3 is 15 amino acids. Germline CDR1 is MDHEN and CDR2 is SYDVKM. CDR3 in DNA: TGTGCCAGCAGCCCTCTCGAGCAGGGGCTAGAGACCCAGTACTTC. Translation: CASSPLEQGLETQYF.

This clone was detected many times. The chain couples TRBV28 to TRBJ2-7; 11 bases match TRBD2. This CDR3 is built from 16 residues. V shed 3 bases and J 2 bases; nucleotides not matched to a gene: 6. Germline CDR1 is MDHEN and CDR2 is SYDVKM. This chain's CDR3 is CASSFRTSGSPYEQYF. The CDR3 DNA is TGTGCCAGCAGTTTTAGAACTAGCGGGAGCCCCTACGAGCAGTACTTC.

This rearrangement joins TRBV6-6 to TRBJ2-2; D is perhaps TRBD1 (5 bases). The length of the CDR3 is 14 residues. V was trimmed by 2 bases and J by 1 base, leaving 5 bases between them. From germline, CDR1 is MNHNY and CDR2 SVGAGI (reference sequence). For the CDR3, the DNA is TGTGCCAGCAGTTACGACAGGAACACCGGGGAGCTGTTTTTT. Its protein product is CASSYDRNTGELFF.